This T cell receptor (beta chain) was profiled in a study of post-analysis software for immune sequencing data. Whole-study findings and limits: Among roughly five TRBV segments more frequent in patients than controls were TRBV5-6, TRBV5-1 and TRBV20-1. Normalized Chao1 diversity in multiple sclerosis patients fell significantly below that of controls.

Tagging with unique molecular identifiers was a feature of the TCR beta cDNA libraries. One entry per CDR3 protein results from TCRdb running MiXCR on the PCR reads. The table includes fewer than 850,000 distinct CDR3 sequences, around 27% detected once. Concerning this clonotype itself: The target antigen is unknown.

Germline loops: CDR1 SGDLS, CDR2 YYNGEE. V trimming: 4 bases; J trimming: 1 base; junction bases outside the gene matches: 9. The CDR3 totals 17 residues. The source is a girl aged 5-17 years with multiple sclerosis. Material: blood. The chain links TRBV9 to TRBJ2-2, with 8 nucleotides matching TRBD1. The CDR3 DNA sequence: TGTGCCAGCAGCCCTAGACAGGGGATTGAGAACACCGGGGAGCTGTTTTTT. Translated: CASSPRQGIENTGELFF.